A single sample gave rise to the 7 T cell receptor beta chains below, sequenced in a study of T-cell reconstitution after alpha-beta-depleted transplantation in children. The TCRbeta library incorporated unique molecular identifiers. Via MiXCR, TCRdb re-called the PCR reads, giving one row per CDR3 protein. The sample consists of hundreds of thousands of distinct CDR3 sequences, about 12% of them appearing once. The source material was PBMCs from the stem cell graft donor, sampled from the stem cell graft. These receptors were obtained from a human donor who donated a stem cell graft to a child with combined immunodeficiency.

The rearrangement uses TRBV29-1 and TRBJ2-7, with 7 bases matching TRBD1. The junction had 10 bases not matched to a gene; V was cut back by 1 base and J by 1 base. This CDR3 is 16 amino acids long. Per germline, CDR1 SQVTM and CDR2 ANQGSEA. CDR3 bases: TGCAGCGTTGAAGCCGGCCTCCGACAGGGATCCTACGAGCAGTACTTC. Translation: CSVEAGLRQGSYEQYF.

The V gene is TRBV20-1, the J gene TRBJ2-1, with D unresolved. The CDR3 has 13 amino acids. From germline, CDR1 is DFQATT and CDR2 SNEGSKA (reference sequence). V was cut by 0 bases and J by 6 bases, with 9 bases left in between. CDR3 nucleotide sequence: TGCAGTGCTAGAGAAGTCGGGTCCAATGAGCAGTTCTTC. Protein: CSAREVGSNEQFF.

The chain carries TRBV7-9 and TRBJ1-6; D is uncertain. The V gene's germline CDR1 is SEHNR and CDR2 FQNEAQ (reference sequence). The CDR3 is 12 residues long. The germline V and J ends were trimmed by 5 bases and 9 bases, with 8 bases remaining between them. CDR3 amino acids: CASSQDGSPLHF. Here the CDR3 DNA reads TGTGCCAGCAGCCAGGACGGTTCACCCCTCCACTTT.

This clonotype came up many times. The chain employs TRBV15 and TRBJ2-5, with TRBD1 matching over 9 bases. V was clipped by 8 bases and J by 4 bases; unmatched bases: 11. The CDR3 is made up of 15 amino acids. Germline values: CDR1 LNHNV, CDR2 YYDKDF (reference sequence). CDR3 in DNA: TGTGCCACCGCTAAGGGACAGGGCGTCCGAGAGACCCAGTACTTC. Translated, it gives CATAKGQGVRETQYF. The variable domain in full, with the rest retrieved from reference TRBV15 and TRBJ2-5, is DAMVIQNPRYQVTQFGKPVTLSCSQTLNHNVMYWYQQKSSQAPKLLFHYYDKDFNNEADTPDNFQSRRPNTSFCFLDIRSPGLGDTAMYLCATAKGQGVRETQYFGPGTRLLVL.

This clonotype was observed at least ten times. The rearrangement uses TRBV30 and TRBJ2-1, with D hard to call. Trimming removed 8 bases at V and 5 bases at J, with 10 bases between. Germline assignment: CDR1 GTSNPN and CDR2 SVGIG (reference sequence). The CDR3 contains 11 residues. The CDR3 protein is CAHYLNNEQFF. CDR3 nucleotides: TGTGCCCACTACCTAAACAATGAGCAGTTCTTC. The entire variable domain, with the rest obtained from reference TRBV30 and TRBJ2-1, is as follows: SQTIHQWPATLVQPVGSPLSLECTVEGTSNPNLYWYRQAAGRGLQLLFYSVGIGQISSEVPQNLSASRPQDRQFILSSKKLLLSDSGFYLCAHYLNNEQFFGPGTRLTVL.

This clonotype was counted between two and nine times. V gene TRBV29-1 combines with J gene TRBJ2-7; either TRBD1 or TRBD2 may supply D (5 bases each). Germline V CDR1 and CDR2: SQVTM, ANQGSEA. Trimming left V 5 bases short and J 6 bases short, with 14 bases between. This CDR3 comprises 12 residues. Written as DNA, the CDR3 is TGCAGCGTTCCGGGACCCAGCACCGAGCAGTACTTC. Encoded protein: CSVPGPSTEQYF.

This clonotype was recorded at least ten times. The rearrangement links TRBV24-1 to TRBJ2-1; D is unclear. V lost 0 bases and J lost 5, with 4 bases in between. CDR1 and CDR2 (germline): KGHDR, SFDVKD. The CDR3 length is 13 residues. CDR3 protein: CATSDLGNNEQFF. CDR3 in DNA: TGTGCCACCAGTGATTTGGGAAACAATGAGCAGTTCTTC.